Listed here are 24 T cell receptor beta chains from one sample, sequenced in a study of regulatory T cells in long-lasting Graves disease. Arm-PCR of CDR3 regions and iRepertoire HTBI primers were used to build TCR beta libraries. One entry per CDR3 protein, called by TCRdb with MiXCR from the multiplex PCR reads. This repertoire shows around 400,000 distinct CDR3 sequences, approximately 12% found once; its top ten account for over 15%. As for time point: newly diagnosed GD, antithyroid drugs for less than 3 months. There was RNA extracted from PBMCs, and the TCR library was made from it. The same sample was also studied in work on T cells in Graves' hyperthyroidism and ophthalmopathy.

The sequences come from peripheral blood mononuclear cells (PBMCs), collected at new diagnosis, from a patient treated with antithyroid drugs. The receptors derive from a woman between 18 and 29 years old with Graves disease.

This chain links TRBV6-2 or TRBV6-3 with TRBJ1-1; possible D gene TRBD1, 5 bases. The CDR3 contains 14 residues. Germline V gives CDR1 MNHEY, CDR2 SVGEGT. Trimming pared 4 bases from V and 8 bases from J, leaving 17 bases between. In nucleotides, the CDR3 is TGTGCCAGCAGTTGGGTTTTTGACAGAGGGGAAGCTTTCTTT. Translation gives CASSWVFDRGEAFF.

Many counts were recorded for this clonotype. The chain combines TRBV27 with TRBJ2-4; TRBD2 aligns across 8 bases. CDR3 size: 16 residues. CDR1 and CDR2 from the germline V gene are MNHEY and SMNVEV (reference sequence). Trimming cost V 1 base and J 2 bases; bases outside gene matches: 4. CDR3 amino acids: CASSLLAGTPKNIQYF. CDR3 nucleotide sequence: TGTGCCAGCAGTTTATTAGCGGGAACACCCAAAAACATTCAGTACTTC.

This clonotype was found many times. This chain uses TRBV7-2 with TRBJ2-3, with D possibly TRBD1 on 6 matching bases. With 1 base removed from V and 4 bases from J, the gap between germline ends came to 9 bases. This CDR3 is 14 amino acids long. The germline V gene encodes CDR1 SGHTA and CDR2 FQGNSA. This CDR3 is CASSLDRQADTQYF. The CDR3, as DNA: TGTGCCAGCAGCTTAGACCGACAGGCAGATACGCAGTATTTT.

This clonotype occurred many times. The J gene is TRBJ2-1, the V gene TRBV27; D is unresolved. Germline loops: CDR1 MNHEY, CDR2 SMNVEV (reference sequence). CDR3 length: 14 residues. V lost 4 bases to trimming and J lost 0 bases, with 7 bases between them. DNA of the CDR3: TGTGCCAGCAGTTCAGCAACCTCCTACAATGAGCAGTTCTTC. It yields the protein CASSSATSYNEQFF.

In its sample, this clonotype was seen many times. The V gene is TRBV3-1, the J gene TRBJ2-1; a possible D gene is TRBD2 (5 bases). Germline CDR1 reads LGHDT; CDR2 reads YNNKEL (reference sequence). This CDR3 has 17 amino acids. Trimming took off 0 bases at V and 2 bases at J, with 14 bases between the two ends. CDR3 DNA: TGTGCCAGCAGCCAAGATCGCCGACTATATACCTACAATGAGCAGTTCTTC. It codes for CASSQDRRLYTYNEQFF.

Many counts were recorded for this clonotype. The V gene is TRBV4-3, the J gene TRBJ2-5, with D perhaps given as TRBD1 or TRBD2 (5 bases each). The CDR3 runs 14 residues. The V end lost 4 bases, the J end lost 1 base, and 10 bases lay between the germline ends. CDR1 is LGHNA, CDR2 YSLEER, per germline. CDR3 nucleotides: TGCGCCAGCAGCCTAGGGACCTTCCAAGAGACCCAGTACTTC. This gives the protein CASSLGTFQETQYF.

On this clonotype: This may come from a read error, since a much larger clone is one base off. This chain links TRBV20-1 with TRBJ2-3, with 9 nucleotides matching TRBD2. CDR3 length equals 14 residues. Germline CDR1 DFQATT, CDR2 SNEGSKA (reference sequence). The CDR3 DNA reads TGCAGTGCTATAGGGACTAGCCTAACCTACGAGCAGCACTTC. It codes for CSAIGTSLTYEQHF.

This clonotype has ten or more counts. This CDR3 reads CASSQADGYTF. The CDR3 bases are TGTGCCAGCTCACAGGCGGATGGCTACACCTTC. The genes are TRBV18 and TRBJ1-2, with D unclear. This CDR3 has 11 amino acids. Trimming took off 4 bases at V and 6 bases at J, with 6 bases between the two ends. Germline V gives CDR1 KGHSH, CDR2 LQKENI.

This clonotype was detected ten times or more. This chain joins TRBV20-1 and TRBJ2-7; a weak D match, TRBD2 (6 bases). The ends were cut back, 3 bases at V and 5 bases at J, with 17 bases in the middle. This CDR3 contains 14 residues. The germline V gene encodes CDR1 DFQATT and CDR2 SNEGSKA (reference sequence). The CDR3 DNA is TGCAGTGCTAGTTTTGGTGCGGGATTCAACGAGCAGTACTTC. This sequence encodes CSASFGAGFNEQYF.

Ten or more counts support this clonotype. This rearrangement joins TRBV18 to TRBJ2-7; 8 positions match TRBD2. With 3 bases clipped from V and 2 bases from J, the junction kept 9 bases outside the gene matches. The CDR3 length is 16 residues. Germline V gene lookup returns CDR1 KGHSH and CDR2 LQKENI. The CDR3 sequence: CASSPAGGPVAYEQYF. In nucleotides, the CDR3 is TGTGCCAGCTCACCTGCGGGAGGACCCGTGGCCTACGAGCAGTACTTC.

This clonotype was seen repeatedly, ten times or more. This rearrangement joins TRBV20-1 to TRBJ2-7; TRBD2 matches at 8 bases. CDR3 length: 13 residues. Germline assignment: CDR1 DFQATT and CDR2 SNEGSKA (reference sequence). V lost 3 bases and J lost 1; bases outside the gene matches: 2. The CDR3 protein is CSARSSGSYEQYF. The CDR3 nucleotides are TGCAGTGCTAGGTCTAGCGGGTCCTACGAGCAGTACTTC.

V usage is TRBV2 and J usage is TRBJ2-1; the match to TRBD2 covers 11 bases. The CDR3 is 11 residues long. Germline CDR1 and CDR2: SNHLY and FYNNEI. Germline trimming cut 8 bases from V and 10 bases from J; bases unmatched to any gene: 1. The CDR3 region is CASGTSGEQFF. In nucleotides, the CDR3 is TGTGCCAGCGGGACTAGCGGAGAGCAGTTCTTC. Supplemented by reference TRBV2 and TRBJ2-1, the full variable domain reads EPEVTQTPSHQVTQMGQEVILRCVPISNHLYFYWYRQILGQKVEFLVSFYNNEISEKSEIFDDQFSVERPDGSNFTLKIRSTKLEDSAMYFCASGTSGEQFFGPGTRLTVL.

V gene TRBV19 combines with J gene TRBJ2-4, with D unresolved. The CDR3 is made up of 14 amino acids. V was pared by 2 bases and J by 5 bases, with 10 bases between. Germline V gene data show CDR1 as LNHDA and CDR2 as SQIVND (reference sequence). CDR3 bases: TGTGCCAGTAGTATATCGGCTCTCGAAAACATTCAGTACTTC. Translation: CASSISALENIQYF. Full variable domain (outside the CDR3, taken from reference TRBV19 and TRBJ2-4): DGGITQSPKYLFRKEGQNVTLSCEQNLNHDAMYWYRQDPGQGLRLIYYSQIVNDFQKGDIAEGYSVSREKKESFPLTVTSAQKNPTAFYLCASSISALENIQYFGAGTRLSVL.

This clonotype was counted at least ten times. The gene calls are TRBV3-1 and TRBJ1-2, with 8 bases fitting TRBD1. Germline CDR1 reads LGHDT; CDR2 reads YNNKEL (reference sequence). V trimming: 3 bases; J trimming: 4 bases; junction bases outside the gene matches: 16. The CDR3 is 18 residues long. As DNA, the CDR3 is TGTGCCAGCAGCCAGATACGGATTGGACAGGGCGAGGGCTATGGCTACACCTTC. Translating gives CASSQIRIGQGEGYGYTF.

This clonotype was recorded many times. This rearrangement joins TRBV28 to TRBJ1-2; the D gene is possibly TRBD1 (6 bases). Germline V gene lookup returns CDR1 MDHEN and CDR2 SYDVKM. V lost 2 bases to trimming and J lost 4 bases, with 20 bases between them. The CDR3 spans 17 residues. The CDR3 protein is CASSLPITGYGPYGYTF. The CDR3 DNA sequence: TGTGCCAGCAGTTTACCTATCACAGGGTACGGTCCCTATGGCTACACCTTC.

The rearrangement uses TRBV7-3 and TRBJ2-1; D is perhaps TRBD2 (6 bases). Germline CDR1 is SGHTA and CDR2 is FQGTGA. The ends were cut back, 4 bases at V and 0 bases at J, with 13 bases in the middle. This CDR3 spans 16 amino acids. Here the CDR3 reads CASSSPGGSSYNEQFF. DNA for the CDR3: TGTGCCAGCAGCTCCCCTGGGGGGAGCTCCTACAATGAGCAGTTCTTC.

This clonotype has at least ten counts. V is TRBV27 and J is TRBJ2-7; tentative D call: TRBD1 (5 bases). The CDR3 sequence is 12 residues long. In germline, CDR1 is MNHEY, CDR2 SMNVEV (reference sequence). Trimming pared 5 bases from V and 9 bases from J, leaving 14 bases between. The CDR3 DNA follows: TGTGCCAGCAGTCCCGGACAACAAGTGCAGTACTTC. The encoded protein is CASSPGQQVQYF.

This clonotype has at least ten counts. The rearrangement links TRBV6-1 to TRBJ2-7; D possibly uses TRBD1 or TRBD2 (5 bases each). The CDR3 has 17 amino acids. V was shortened by 6 bases and J by 0 bases, with 21 bases between the two germline ends. Germline V gene sequence: CDR1 MNHNS, CDR2 SASEGT. Here the CDR3 reads CASRGESEGRPSYEQYF. In DNA form, the CDR3 reads TGTGCCAGCAGGGGGGAATCTGAGGGTCGCCCCTCCTACGAGCAGTACTTC.

This clonotype was detected many times. This chain uses TRBV7-9 with TRBJ1-2; D unresolved. Trimming shortened V by 0 bases and J by 2 bases, and 7 bases separated the two germline ends. The CDR3 contains 14 residues. Germline assignment: CDR1 SEHNR and CDR2 FQNEAQ (reference sequence). The CDR3 DNA follows: TGTGCCAGCAGCTTAGCGGTGGAGAACTATGGCTACACCTTC. It is translated as CASSLAVENYGYTF.

This rearrangement joins TRBV28 to TRBJ2-1; 7 positions match TRBD2. Germline V CDR1 and CDR2: MDHEN, SYDVKM. The CDR3 consists of 16 residues. Trimming took 7 bases from V and 9 from J; bases not matched to a gene: 18. The chain's CDR3 is CASTPGIGREKTEQFF. The CDR3 DNA sequence: TGTGCCAGCACCCCCGGGATCGGGCGGGAGAAGACTGAGCAGTTCTTC.

In its sample, this clonotype was seen many times. The genes are TRBV9 and TRBJ2-5; TRBD1 agrees at 12 bases. Germline values: CDR1 SGDLS, CDR2 YYNGEE. With 3 bases clipped from V and 3 bases from J, the junction kept 6 bases outside the gene matches. This CDR3 contains 16 residues. This CDR3 is CASSGRDRGREETQYF. CDR3 DNA sequence: TGTGCCAGCAGCGGGCGGGACAGGGGGCGAGAAGAGACCCAGTACTTC.

This clonotype was counted between two and nine times. The gene calls are TRBV12-3 or TRBV12-4 and TRBJ2-5; 9 nucleotides match TRBD2. CDR3 size: 15 residues. The V and J ends lost 4 bases and 1 base, in that order; junction bases with no gene match: 4. The CDR3 sequence is CASSYSGSAQETQYF. CDR3 bases: TGTGCCAGCAGTTATAGCGGGAGTGCCCAAGAGACCCAGTACTTC.

In this sample, this clonotype turned up a few times. The chain is built from TRBV2 and TRBJ2-2; D unclear. The CDR3 has 15 residues. The germline V gene has CDR1 SNHLY and CDR2 FYNNEI. The V and J ends lost 8 bases and 1 base respectively, with 14 bases between them. CDR3 nucleotide sequence: TGTGCCAGCCGCGCGCGTTCTATGAACACCGGGGAGCTGTTTTTT. Translation gives CASRARSMNTGELFF.

This clonotype came up many times. The CDR3 spells CSASFSGTSYNEQFF. CDR3 nucleotide sequence: TGCAGTGCTAGTTTCTCCGGGACTAGCTACAATGAGCAGTTCTTC. This chain links TRBV20-1 with TRBJ2-1, with TRBD2 identical over 8 bases. J gave up 3 bases and V 3 bases, and 7 bases lay outside the gene matches. The CDR3 totals 15 residues. In germline, CDR1 is DFQATT, CDR2 SNEGSKA (reference sequence).